Shown below are 27 T cell receptor beta chains from a single sample sequenced in a study of vaccination and CD4 T cells after COVID-19 (dated by TCRdb to 2022 to 2024). The treatment or condition label for this specimen denotes: approximately 9-day PBMC culture with coronavirus spike peptide pools or control peptides (ViraFEST assay). CD4+ T cells from unexposed donors were collected before the COVID-19 pandemic (2011-2018). Their target antigens are unknown. Library method: PCR. Sequencing used an Illumina iSeq 100. DNA from cultured CD4+ T cells was subjected to TCR sequencing with the Oncomine TCR Beta short-read assay at the Johns Hopkins FTIC core. TCRdb cleaned the public reads at Q25 with fastp, built clones with MiXCR and kept in-frame beta chains. Each record represents a unique CDR3 protein, reported with the most common genes and DNA among its rows. A total of several thousand distinct CDR3 sequences appear in this sample, 39% of them only once. Roughly an eighth of the sample is in the top ten clones.

Sequences were obtained from CD4+ T cells from blood, cultured in vitro. The receptors were sampled from a human donor in good health.

This clonotype has just a few counts. Written as DNA, the CDR3 is TGTGCCAGCAGCTTAGCCCCAAATCAGCCCCAGCATTTT. Protein sequence: CASSLAPNQPQHF. V gene TRBV7-8 combines with J gene TRBJ1-5; no reliable D call. V gave up 0 bases and J gave up 4 bases, with 4 bases separating them. This CDR3 region has 13 residues. The V gene's germline CDR1 is SGHVS and CDR2 FQNEAQ.

There are a few counts of this clonotype. V usage is TRBV6-5 and J usage is TRBJ1-3; 7 bases fit TRBD1. CDR1 is MNHEY, CDR2 SVGAGI, per germline. Trimming removed 2 bases from V and 8 bases from J; junction bases left unmatched: 9. The CDR3 runs to 15 residues. In DNA form, the CDR3 reads TGTGCCAGCAGTTACCTAGACAGGGTTAGTGACACCATATATTTT. Protein: CASSYLDRVSDTIYF.

The V call is TRBV29-1, the J call TRBJ2-7; D gene unclear. CDR1 SQVTM and CDR2 ANQGSEA come from the germline V gene. Trimming shortened V by 3 bases and J by 5 bases, and 11 bases separated the two germline ends. The CDR3 runs 12 residues. As DNA, the CDR3 is TGCAGCGTTGATACCGCTCCGGACGAGCAGTACTTC. Protein product: CSVDTAPDEQYF.

The J gene is TRBJ2-5, the V gene TRBV6-5; D gene unclear. Germline lookup yields CDR1 MNHEY and CDR2 SVGAGI. The V end lost 4 bases, the J end lost 2 bases, and 8 bases lay between the germline ends. The CDR3 covers 13 residues. The CDR3 nucleotides are TGTGCCAGCAGTTTTCGTAGTCAAGAGACCCAGTACTTC. Its protein is CASSFRSQETQYF.

The gene calls are TRBV6-2 or TRBV6-3 and TRBJ2-7, with D perhaps given as TRBD1 or TRBD2 (5 bases each). Per the germline V gene, CDR1 is MNHEY and CDR2 is SVGEGT. This CDR3 has 12 residues. The V gene lost 11 bases and the J gene lost 5 bases, with 16 bases spanning the gap. The CDR3 spells CASGTGTHEQYF. The CDR3 DNA reads as TGTGCCTCGGGGACCGGGACCCACGAGCAGTACTTC.

This sequence joins TRBV4-1 and TRBJ2-3, with D perhaps matching TRBD1 or TRBD2 (5 bases each). Looked up from germline, CDR1 is MGHRA and CDR2 is YSYEKL. CDR3 length equals 13 residues. The V end lost 0 bases, the J end lost 8 bases, and 9 bases lay between the germline ends. For the CDR3, the DNA is TGCGCCAGCAGCCAAGATTCGGGACCTACGCAGTATTTT. It yields the protein CASSQDSGPTQYF.

The chain carries TRBV6-1 and TRBJ1-5, with TRBD1 matching over 9 bases. The CDR3 is 17 amino acids. Germline V gives CDR1 MNHNS, CDR2 SASEGT. J was trimmed by 5 bases and V by 4 bases; bases with no gene match: 12. CDR3 sequence (DNA): TGTGCCAGCAGTGTTGCGCCGGGACAGGGTTTTTATCAGCCCCAGCATTTT. Amino acids: CASSVAPGQGFYQPQHF.

The chain combines TRBV7-2 with TRBJ1-1, with D uncertain. With 4 bases removed from V and 3 bases from J, the gap between germline ends came to 9 bases. Germline CDR1 SGHTA, CDR2 FQGNSA. The CDR3 length is 13 residues. CDR3 in amino acids: CASSSMGYTEAFF. For the CDR3, the DNA is TGTGCCAGCAGCTCCATGGGGTACACTGAAGCTTTCTTT.

This rearrangement joins TRBV7-9 to TRBJ1-6; D gene uncertain. Germline lookup yields CDR1 SEHNR and CDR2 FQNEAQ (reference sequence). This CDR3 comprises 13 residues. V gave up 5 bases and J gave up 14 bases, with 16 bases separating them. The CDR3 loop is CASSDGPYVSLHF. CDR3 in DNA: TGTGCCAGCAGCGACGGGCCCTACGTTTCCCTCCACTTT.

This chain's CDR3 is CASSMTGGLQETQYF. CDR3 bases: TGTGCCAGTAGTATGACGGGAGGCCTCCAAGAGACCCAGTACTTC. The chain uses TRBV19 and TRBJ2-5; 7 nucleotides line up with TRBD2. Trimming took 3 bases from V and 1 from J; bases not matched to a gene: 5. This CDR3 region has 15 residues. Germline loops: CDR1 LNHDA, CDR2 SQIVND (reference sequence).

The J gene is TRBJ1-6, the V gene TRBV30; 11 bases are shared with TRBD1. The trim removed 0 bases at V and 1 base at J, leaving 2 bases unmatched. This CDR3 contains 17 residues. Germline V gene data show CDR1 as GTSNPN and CDR2 as SVGIG (reference sequence). The CDR3 region is CAWSVRDRGSYNSPLHF. Here the CDR3 DNA reads TGTGCCTGGAGTGTAAGGGACAGGGGGTCCTATAATTCACCCCTCCACTTT. Supplemented by reference TRBV30 and TRBJ1-6, the full variable domain reads SQTIHQWPATLVQPVGSPLSLECTVEGTSNPNLYWYRQAAGRGLQLLFYSVGIGQISSEVPQNLSASRPQDRQFILSSKKLLLSDSGFYLCAWSVRDRGSYNSPLHFGNGTRLTVT.

This sequence joins TRBV27 and TRBJ2-1, with 10 bases that match TRBD2. Germline V lookup: CDR1 MNHEY, CDR2 SMNVEV (reference sequence). V gave up 7 bases and J gave up 4 bases; unmatched junction bases: 4. The CDR3 has 14 residues. The CDR3 loop reads CASTPSGGYNEQFF. DNA for the CDR3: TGTGCCAGCACTCCTAGCGGGGGATACAATGAGCAGTTCTTC.

This chain uses TRBV6-1 with TRBJ2-4; the D is unclear. Trimming cost V 6 bases and J 1 base, with 13 bases left between them. The length of the CDR3 is 15 residues. Looked up from germline, CDR1 is MNHNS and CDR2 is SASEGT. CDR3 amino acids: CASSSPTRAKNIQYF. The CDR3 DNA reads TGTGCCAGCAGCTCACCGACACGCGCCAAAAACATTCAGTACTTC.

The chain links TRBV7-7 to TRBJ2-5; D possibly corresponds to TRBD1 (6 bases). The length of the CDR3 is 14 residues. CDR1 is SSHAT and CDR2 is FNYEAQ in the germline V gene (reference sequence). V shed 1 base and J shed 2 bases, with 8 bases lying between them. The CDR3 nucleotides are TGTGCCAGCAGCTTAGATGGACAGCAAGAGACCCAGTACTTC. Translation gives CASSLDGQQETQYF.

The DNA for the CDR3 is TGTGCCAGCAGCTTAAAGTGGGATTCACCCCTCCACTTT. Amino acid sequence: CASSLKWDSPLHF. The rearrangement uses TRBV7-8 and TRBJ1-6; D is uncertain. Trimming pared 2 bases from V and 8 bases from J, leaving 7 bases between. The germline CDR1 and CDR2 sequences are SGHVS and FQNEAQ. The CDR3 totals 13 residues.

This clonotype showed up just a few times. The chain recombines TRBV4-2 with TRBJ2-2, with D possibly being TRBD2 (5 bases). The germline V and J ends were trimmed by 8 bases and 1 base, with 11 bases remaining between them. The CDR3 contains 14 residues. The germline gives CDR1 LGHNA, CDR2 YNFKEQ. CDR3 sequence (DNA): TGTGCCAGCGGAGGACTTGAGAACACCGGGGAGCTGTTTTTT. Amino acid sequence: CASGGLENTGELFF.

The chain links TRBV12-3 or TRBV12-4 to TRBJ1-1; possibly TRBD1 for D (5 bases). The CDR3 runs to 14 residues. V was clipped by 5 bases and J by 8 bases, with 18 bases between them. The chain's CDR3 is CASSSGRQTREAFF. In DNA, the CDR3 is TGTGCCAGCAGTAGTGGACGACAGACCCGAGAAGCTTTCTTT.

In its sample, this clonotype was seen a few times. The chain recombines TRBV11-2 with TRBJ1-1; 8 nucleotides line up with TRBD1. Germline CDR1 is SGHAT and CDR2 is FQNNGV. V lost 3 bases and J lost 1; bases outside the gene matches: 1. CDR3 length: 14 amino acids. For the CDR3, the DNA is TGTGCCAGCAGCTTCGGACAGGGGAACACTGAAGCTTTCTTT. It is translated as CASSFGQGNTEAFF.

The chain combines TRBV20-1 with TRBJ2-5; 12 bases fit TRBD2. V shed 5 bases and J 5 bases; nucleotides not matched to a gene: 6. The CDR3 has 14 residues. Germline-derived CDR1 and CDR2 are DFQATT and SNEGSKA (reference sequence). CDR3 coding DNA: TGCAGTGCTGCACTAGCGGGGGGTTTGGAGACCCAGTACTTC. This encodes CSAALAGGLETQYF.

This clonotype appeared a few times. The chain employs TRBV6-2 or TRBV6-3 and TRBJ1-2, with D tentatively TRBD1 (6 bases). V was trimmed by 6 bases and J by 5 bases, leaving 16 bases between them. The CDR3 extends over 14 amino acids. In germline, CDR1 is MNHEY, CDR2 SVGEGT. The CDR3 DNA reads TGTGCCAGCAGGGATCCGGGACATGGATATGGCTACACCTTC. This sequence encodes CASRDPGHGYGYTF.

This chain joins TRBV6-4 and TRBJ1-1; D unclear. CDR3 length: 13 amino acids. Between the trimmed V and J ends, which lost 3 bases and 6 bases, there was a span of 11 bases. Per germline, CDR1 MRHNA and CDR2 SNTAGT. DNA of the CDR3: TGTGCCAGCAGTGAGAGGGCTCGCGCTGAAGCTTTCTTT. Encoded protein: CASSERARAEAFF.

In its sample, this clonotype was seen a few times. The chain uses TRBV10-3 and TRBJ2-7; TRBD1 matches 9 bases. This CDR3 is built from 15 residues. After removal of 4 bases from V and 5 bases from J, the junction contained 9 bases not matched to a gene. CDR1 and CDR2 (germline): ENHRY, SYGVKD. The CDR3 spells CAISGGDRVGNEQYF. Here the CDR3 DNA reads TGTGCCATCAGTGGGGGGGACAGGGTAGGCAACGAGCAGTACTTC.

This clonotype was detected a few times. This chain uses TRBV10-1 with TRBJ1-2, with D hard to call. This CDR3 contains 17 residues. V lost 0 bases, J lost 2 bases, and 16 bases lay in between. Per germline, CDR1 WNHNN and CDR2 SYGVQD (reference sequence). The CDR3 loop reads CASSESKIGVGNYGYTF. The CDR3 DNA follows: TGCGCCAGCAGTGAGTCGAAGATTGGTGTGGGCAACTATGGCTACACCTTC.

This clonotype was picked up a small number of times. J is TRBJ2-7 and V is TRBV27, with 7 nucleotides matching TRBD2. Germline CDR1 is MNHEY and CDR2 is SMNVEV (reference sequence). The CDR3 totals 13 residues. Germline trimming cut 11 bases from V and 0 bases from J; bases unmatched to any gene: 7. CDR3 sequence: CAVSRGSSYEQYF. CDR3 DNA sequence: TGTGCCGTCTCGCGGGGGAGCTCCTACGAGCAGTACTTC.

This clonotype has just a few counts. The chain carries TRBV19 and TRBJ2-1, with D perhaps TRBD2 (6 bases). CDR1 LNHDA and CDR2 SQIVND come from the germline V gene (reference sequence). Trimming stripped 5 bases from V and 6 bases from J, with 11 bases between. The CDR3 consists of 13 residues. CDR3 coding DNA: TGTGCCAGTAGTGCCGGGACTCTCAATGAGCAGTTCTTC. This codes for CASSAGTLNEQFF.

The rearrangement joins TRBV6-1 to TRBJ2-7; D is possibly TRBD2 (5 bases). Germline values: CDR1 MNHNS, CDR2 SASEGT. The V end was cut by 2 bases, the J end by 1 base, with 15 bases between. This CDR3 region has 16 residues. For the CDR3, the DNA is TGTGCCAGCAGTGAAAGGATGTCCGGCGGGTCCTACGAGCAGTACTTC. Translating it yields CASSERMSGGSYEQYF.

This clonotype turned up a few times. The chain links TRBV19 to TRBJ1-2; TRBD1 matches at 7 bases. Germline V CDR1 and CDR2: LNHDA, SQIVND (reference sequence). V gave up 5 bases and J gave up 6 bases; unmatched junction bases: 9. This CDR3 has 14 amino acids. This CDR3 is CASSFLQGINGYTF. The CDR3 DNA is TGTGCCAGTAGTTTCTTACAGGGGATTAATGGCTACACCTTC.